The 25 T cell receptor beta chains below come from one sample, sequenced in a study of B cell selection in AIRE deficiency. CD4+CD127+ cells were sorted as the conventional CD4 T cells. Profiling relied on immunoSEQ multiplex PCR, and the TCRdb table lists in-frame clones only, not all of them. The table lists some 27,000 clones, roughly 95% of them singletons. Sequencing input: CD4+CD127+ conventional T cells sorted from PBMCs. The receptors were sampled from a human donor in good health.

The J gene is TRBJ1-5, the V gene TRBV18; 8 bases map to TRBD1. CDR3 length: 15 amino acids. The V gene end was trimmed by 3 bases and the J gene end by 3 bases; junction bases not matched to a gene: 4. Germline CDR1 and CDR2: KGHSH and LQKENI. The CDR3 protein is CASSPDRGNNQPQHF. For the CDR3, the DNA is TGTGCCAGCTCACCTGACAGGGGTAACAATCAGCCCCAGCATTTT.

J is TRBJ2-3 and V is TRBV9; 13 bases map to TRBD2. Germline CDR1 SGDLS, CDR2 YYNGEE. V was pared by 2 bases and J by 4 bases, with 1 base of the junction left unmatched. The CDR3 runs 15 residues. The CDR3 nucleotides read TGTGCCAGCAGCGTCGGACTAGCGGGAGCAGATACGCAGTATTTT. Translation gives CASSVGLAGADTQYF.

V gene TRBV21-1 combines with J gene TRBJ1-6; the tabulated D call, TRBD1, remains unverified against the DNA. TRBV21-1 is flagged as a pseudogene. The CDR3 length is 17 residues. The CDR3 DNA sequence: TGTGCCAGCAGCAAATGGCCGGGACAGACCTATAATTCACCCCTCCACTTT. Its translation: CASSKWPGQTYNSPLHF.

The chain couples TRBV9 to TRBJ2-3, with TRBD1 matching 8 bases. The CDR3 totals 15 residues. The junction had 2 bases not matched to a gene; V was cut back by 0 bases and J by 2 bases. From germline, CDR1 is SGDLS and CDR2 YYNGEE. The CDR3 bases are TGTGCCAGCAGCGTAGGACAGGGGACCACAGATACGCAGTATTTT. It encodes CASSVGQGTTDTQYF. The full variable domain, in which reference TRBV9 and TRBJ2-3 provide the parts outside the CDR3, is DSGVTQTPKHLITATGQRVTLRCSPRSGDLSVYWYQQSLDQGLQFLIQYYNGEERAKGNILERFSAQQFPDLHSELNLSSLELGDSALYFCASSVGQGTTDTQYFGPGTRLTVL.

V is TRBV5-1 and J is TRBJ2-7; 12 bases line up with TRBD2. V trimming: 4 bases; J trimming: 2 bases; junction bases outside the gene matches: 7. The CDR3 is 16 residues long. Germline CDR1 is SGHRS and CDR2 is YFSETQ. CDR3 sequence reads: CASSATSGGSAYEQYF. CDR3 nucleotides: TGCGCCAGCAGCGCGACTAGCGGGGGTTCTGCCTACGAGCAGTACTTC.

The rearrangement joins TRBV9 to TRBJ2-3; 11 bases fit TRBD2. The CDR3 covers 15 residues. Germline assignment: CDR1 SGDLS and CDR2 YYNGEE. The V gene end was trimmed by 5 bases and the J gene end by 4 bases; junction bases not matched to a gene: 6. CDR3 DNA: TGTGCCAGCAGTGGGACTAGCGGAAAACCAGATACGCAGTATTTT. This codes for CASSGTSGKPDTQYF.

This chain connects TRBV19 to TRBJ1-6, with D possibly being TRBD1 (6 bases). CDR1 and CDR2 (germline): LNHDA, SQIVND (reference sequence). The CDR3 loop spans 16 amino acids. Trimming stripped 8 bases from V and 4 bases from J, with 18 bases between. This CDR3 reads CASVPRGGLYNSPLHF. CDR3 nucleotide sequence: TGTGCCAGTGTCCCCAGGGGAGGCCTTTATAATTCACCCCTCCACTTT. Complete variable domain (other parts from reference TRBV19 and TRBJ1-6): DGGITQSPKYLFRKEGQNVTLSCEQNLNHDAMYWYRQDPGQGLRLIYYSQIVNDFQKGDIAEGYSVSREKKESFPLTVTSAQKNPTAFYLCASVPRGGLYNSPLHFGNGTRLTVT.

The chain links TRBV19 to TRBJ1-3; possible D gene TRBD1, 6 bases. From germline, CDR1 is LNHDA and CDR2 SQIVND (reference sequence). The CDR3 consists of 15 residues. V lost 5 bases, J lost 4 bases, and 15 bases lay in between. In nucleotides, the CDR3 is TGTGCCAGTAGTCCCCTCAGGGGCGAAGGAAACACCATATATTTT. It specifies CASSPLRGEGNTIYF.

Remarks on this clone: Other DNA variants within this sample encode the same CDR3. CDR3 bases: TGCAGCGCCTCGGACCCTGAAGCTTTCTTT. Protein sequence: CSASDPEAFF. This chain uses TRBV29-1 with TRBJ1-1; D unresolved. This CDR3 is 10 amino acids long. Germline V gives CDR1 SQVTM, CDR2 ANQGSEA. The V end was cut by 7 bases, the J end by 6 bases, with 9 bases between. The full variable domain, its missing parts supplied by reference TRBV29-1 and TRBJ1-1, is SAVISQKPSRDICQRGTSLTIQCQVDSQVTMMFWYRQQPGQSLTLIATANQGSEATYESGFVIDKFPISRPNLTFSTLTVSNMSPEDSSIYLCSASDPEAFFGQGTRLTVV.

The genes are TRBV5-4 and TRBJ2-3, with 10 bases identical to TRBD1. The germline CDR1 and CDR2 sequences are SGHNT and YYREEE (reference sequence). The CDR3 runs 17 residues. Losses at the gene ends were 2 bases for V and 2 bases for J; bases not matched to a gene: 8. The CDR3 region is CASSFRGDRGPTDTQYF. CDR3 nucleotide sequence: TGTGCCAGCAGCTTTCGCGGCGACAGGGGGCCCACAGATACGCAGTATTTT.

The V and J genes are TRBV5-1 and TRBJ2-5, with D possibly being TRBD1 or TRBD2 (5 bases each). CDR3 length: 18 residues. Germline CDR1 reads SGHRS; CDR2 reads YFSETQ. V lost 4 bases and J 5 bases, leaving 27 bases between the germline ends. CDR3 in DNA: TGCGCCAGCAGCCGACTGTGGCCCGGAAACAGGCGGAGGGAGACCCAGTACTTC. This translates into CASSRLWPGNRRRETQYF. The full variable domain, rest sourced from reference TRBV5-1 and TRBJ2-5, is KAGVTQTPRYLIKTRGQQVTLSCSPISGHRSVSWYQQTPGQGLQFLFEYFSETQRNKGNFPGRFSGRQFSNSRSEMNVSTLELGDSALYLCASSRLWPGNRRRETQYFGPGTRLLVL.

The V and J genes are TRBV23-1 and TRBJ1-5; D is uncertain. TRBV23-1 is marked as an open reading frame, function uncertain. The CDR3 is 16 residues long. Deletions cut 1 base from V and 7 bases from J, with 17 bases between. The CDR3 sequence: CASSQCCQNLFQPQHF. CDR3 sequence (DNA): TGCGCCAGCAGTCAATGTTGTCAGAACCTGTTCCAGCCCCAGCATTTT.

The rearrangement uses TRBV28 and TRBJ1-1; 8 positions match TRBD1. With 6 bases clipped from V and 0 bases from J, the junction kept 6 bases outside the gene matches. Germline V gene lookup returns CDR1 MDHEN and CDR2 SYDVKM. The CDR3 extends over 15 amino acids. CDR3 DNA: TGTGCCAGCAGCACCTACAGGGGGATGAACACTGAAGCTTTCTTT. It yields the protein CASSTYRGMNTEAFF.

The chain links TRBV19 to TRBJ1-5, with no clear D. This CDR3 has 13 residues. The V and J ends lost 2 bases and 5 bases respectively, with 7 bases between them. Germline lookup yields CDR1 LNHDA and CDR2 SQIVND (reference sequence). CDR3 region: CASSITQHQPQHF. The CDR3 DNA reads TGTGCCAGTAGTATAACCCAGCATCAGCCCCAGCATTTT. The full variable domain, its missing parts supplied by reference TRBV19 and TRBJ1-5, is DGGITQSPKYLFRKEGQNVTLSCEQNLNHDAMYWYRQDPGQGLRLIYYSQIVNDFQKGDIAEGYSVSREKKESFPLTVTSAQKNPTAFYLCASSITQHQPQHFGDGTRLSIL.

CDR3 sequence (DNA): TGTGCCAGCAGCAAGGGACAGGGAATGAGCGGAGAGACCCAGTACTTC. It translates to CASSKGQGMSGETQYF. The chain recombines TRBV5-4 with TRBJ2-5; 9 bases are a match to TRBD1. V lost 4 bases and J lost 4; bases outside the gene matches: 11. CDR3 length: 16 residues. Per germline, CDR1 SGHNT and CDR2 YYREEE (reference sequence).

The chain recombines TRBV6-6 with TRBJ2-7, with a possible D match to TRBD1 (6 bases). Trimming stripped 5 bases from V and 6 bases from J, with 20 bases between. The CDR3 covers 15 residues. Germline V gene lookup returns CDR1 MNHNY and CDR2 SVGAGI (reference sequence). CDR3 loop: CASSRWGQGWGEQYF. Written as DNA, the CDR3 is TGTGCCAGCAGTAGATGGGGGCAGGGCTGGGGCGAGCAGTACTTC.

This clone was counted once. CDR3 region: CASSGQGNTEAFF. The CDR3 nucleotides read TGTGCCAGCAGTGGACAGGGCAACACTGAAGCTTTCTTT. The chain carries TRBV6-5 and TRBJ1-1, with TRBD1 matching over 8 bases. V dropped 5 bases and J dropped 2; count of bases not matched to a gene: 1. Germline V gene sequence: CDR1 MNHEY, CDR2 SVGAGI. The CDR3 is 13 residues long.

This clone has only a few counts. This rearrangement joins TRBV6-5 to TRBJ1-4; D possibly corresponds to TRBD1 (5 bases). Germline V CDR1 and CDR2: MNHEY, SVGAGI. The CDR3 runs to 15 residues. The V gene lost 0 bases and the J gene lost 6 bases, with 11 bases spanning the gap. As DNA, the CDR3 is TGTGCCAGCAGTTACTCGGGGGGACGGGATGAAAAACTGTTTTTT. This translates into CASSYSGGRDEKLFF.

V usage is TRBV29-1 and J usage is TRBJ2-7; 10 bases agree with TRBD1. The germline CDR1 and CDR2 sequences are SQVTM and ANQGSEA. The CDR3 covers 11 residues. V lost 5 bases to trimming and J lost 7 bases; unmatched junction nucleotides: 2. This CDR3 is CSVWTGGEQYF. CDR3 nucleotide sequence: TGCAGCGTTTGGACAGGGGGGGAGCAGTACTTC.

V gene TRBV25-1 combines with J gene TRBJ1-3; a weak D match, TRBD1 (5 bases). Germline CDR1 is MGHDK and CDR2 is SYGVNS. V was clipped by 1 base and J by 2 bases, with 9 bases between them. This CDR3 comprises 15 residues. The CDR3 DNA sequence: TGTGCCAGCAGTGAATTATCGGGGGCTGGAAACACCATATATTTT. This encodes CASSELSGAGNTIYF.

CDR3 sequence: CASRGSYEQYF. The DNA of the CDR3 is TGTGCCTCCCGGGGCAGCTACGAGCAGTACTTC. This chain joins TRBV10-3 and TRBJ2-7; tentatively, D is TRBD1 or TRBD2 (5 bases each). V lost 11 bases to trimming and J lost 3 bases, with 11 bases between them. From germline, CDR1 is ENHRY and CDR2 SYGVKD. This CDR3 comprises 11 residues.

The rearrangement joins TRBV5-1 to TRBJ2-3, with TRBD2 as a possible D gene (6 bases). With 7 bases removed from V and 4 bases from J, the gap between germline ends came to 13 bases. CDR3 size: 13 residues. Germline CDR1 SGHRS, CDR2 YFSETQ. The CDR3 bases are TGCGCCAGCTTTTCATCTAGCGCAGATACGCAGTATTTT. Protein sequence: CASFSSSADTQYF.

The chain joins TRBV9 to TRBJ2-2; 11 bases fit TRBD2. Germline V gene lookup returns CDR1 SGDLS and CDR2 YYNGEE. This CDR3 spans 16 amino acids. Trimming cost V 3 bases and J 1 base; bases outside gene matches: 2. The CDR3 sequence: CASSEGTSGNTGELFF. CDR3 DNA sequence: TGTGCCAGCAGCGAAGGGACTAGCGGGAACACCGGGGAGCTGTTTTTT. Filled out from reference TRBV9 and TRBJ2-2, the complete variable domain reads DSGVTQTPKHLITATGQRVTLRCSPRSGDLSVYWYQQSLDQGLQFLIQYYNGEERAKGNILERFSAQQFPDLHSELNLSSLELGDSALYFCASSEGTSGNTGELFFGEGSRLTVL.

This rearrangement joins TRBV7-3 to TRBJ2-4; D may be TRBD2 (7 bases). The CDR3 consists of 15 residues. In germline, CDR1 is SGHTA, CDR2 FQGTGA. The ends were cut back, 2 bases at V and 7 bases at J, with 15 bases in the middle. In DNA form, the CDR3 reads TGTGCCAGCAGCTTAGATGGGGGGGCCTTGAACATTCAGTACTTC. Translated: CASSLDGGALNIQYF.

The chain uses TRBV27 and TRBJ2-7; weak D call: TRBD1 (5 bases). The CDR3 is 14 residues long. Germline assignment: CDR1 MNHEY and CDR2 SMNVEV (reference sequence). The V gene lost 7 bases and the J gene lost 0 bases, with 13 bases spanning the gap. This chain's CDR3 is CASKPGWDSYEQYF. As DNA, the CDR3 is TGTGCCAGCAAACCAGGGTGGGACTCCTACGAGCAGTACTTC.